Below are 16 T cell receptor beta chains sequenced from a single sample in a study of blood T cell repertoires in COVID-19. The table came from immunoSEQ multiplex PCR; TCRdb's copy has only in-frame clones and leaves some out. The sample yields a few hundred thousand clones, more than 70% seen once. The sequencing sample was made of PBMCs or T cells enriched from blood (not recorded which). The receptors shown here come from a man under 40 who had recovered from COVID-19.

The chain carries TRBV4-2 and TRBJ1-1; TRBD1 might be the D (6 bases). The CDR3 sequence is 15 residues long. V lost 0 bases and J lost 1, with 9 bases in between. Germline V gene sequence: CDR1 LGHNA, CDR2 YNFKEQ. The CDR3 protein is CASSQDPTGNTEAFF. CDR3 nucleotide sequence: TGTGCCAGCAGCCAAGATCCGACAGGGAACACTGAAGCTTTCTTT.

V and J are TRBV9 and TRBJ1-3; 8 nucleotides match TRBD1. The CDR3 has 16 residues. Germline values: CDR1 SGDLS, CDR2 YYNGEE. Trimming took 4 bases from V and 4 from J; bases not matched to a gene: 10. Here the CDR3 DNA reads TGTGCCAGCAGCCCCCCCTCAGGGGGCCCGGGAAACACCATATATTTT. Its protein is CASSPPSGGPGNTIYF.

Note on this clone: Other DNA variants within this sample encode the same CDR3. This chain uses TRBV27 with TRBJ1-1; D unclear. Trimming shortened V by 3 bases and J by 2 bases, and 7 bases separated the two germline ends. This CDR3 has 13 amino acids. Looked up from germline, CDR1 is MNHEY and CDR2 is SMNVEV (reference sequence). As DNA, the CDR3 is TGTGCCAGCAGTTTGAGGCCCAACACTGAAGCTTTCTTT. Protein: CASSLRPNTEAFF.

This clone was detected only once. The chain has TRBV6-1 and TRBJ1-5; TRBD1 might be the D (6 bases). Trimming removed 0 bases from V and 3 bases from J, with 15 bases in between. Germline lookup yields CDR1 MNHNS and CDR2 SASEGT. The CDR3 contains 17 residues. CDR3 nucleotide sequence: TGTGCCAGCAGTGAAGCCGGCCAGGGGATAATCAATCAGCCCCAGCATTTT. It translates to CASSEAGQGIINQPQHF.

The chain is built from TRBV7-2 and TRBJ1-1; the D gene is possibly TRBD1 (5 bases). V lost 1 base to trimming and J lost 4 bases, with 10 bases between them. Germline V gene data show CDR1 as SGHTA and CDR2 as FQGNSA. This CDR3 region has 14 residues. This CDR3 reads CASSLGRASTEAFF. The CDR3, as DNA: TGTGCCAGCAGCTTAGGCAGGGCCAGCACTGAAGCTTTCTTT.

The chain recombines TRBV2 with TRBJ2-3, with D possibly matching TRBD2 (6 bases). Trimming took off 7 bases at V and 0 bases at J, with 8 bases between the two ends. This CDR3 contains 13 residues. Germline V gene data show CDR1 as SNHLY and CDR2 as FYNNEI. CDR3 residues: CASKGTSTDTQYF. In DNA form, the CDR3 reads TGTGCCAGCAAGGGGACTAGCACAGATACGCAGTATTTT.

The J gene is TRBJ1-1, the V gene TRBV27; tentative D call: TRBD1 (5 bases). Germline CDR1 and CDR2: MNHEY and SMNVEV (reference sequence). This CDR3 spans 15 amino acids. Trimming cost V 4 bases and J 3 bases, with 15 bases left between them. CDR3 residues: CASSSTQDRDTEAFF. Written as DNA, the CDR3 is TGTGCCAGCAGTTCAACACAGGATAGGGACACTGAAGCTTTCTTT.

This sequence joins TRBV5-1 and TRBJ2-7; D unclear. Germline assignment: CDR1 SGHRS and CDR2 YFSETQ. This CDR3 has 14 amino acids. The germline V and J ends were trimmed by 9 bases and 3 bases, with 19 bases remaining between them. Here the CDR3 DNA reads TGCGCCACCACGACCCGGCAGGAACACTACGAGCAGTACTTC. Translation gives CATTTRQEHYEQYF.

The V gene is TRBV30, the J gene TRBJ2-7; 9 bases fit TRBD1. The length of the CDR3 is 14 residues. From germline, CDR1 is GTSNPN and CDR2 SVGIG (reference sequence). The junction had 5 bases not matched to a gene; V was cut back by 2 bases and J by 3 bases. The CDR3 reads CAWSPGTGNYEQYF. CDR3 in DNA: TGTGCCTGGAGTCCCGGGACAGGGAACTACGAGCAGTACTTC.

V usage is TRBV2 and J usage is TRBJ1-1; 7 bases are shared with TRBD1. Trimming cost V 3 bases and J 1 base; bases outside gene matches: 8. Germline V gene sequence: CDR1 SNHLY, CDR2 FYNNEI. The CDR3 loop spans 16 amino acids. The CDR3 reads CASSEFFEGANTEAFF. The CDR3 nucleotides are TGTGCCAGCAGTGAGTTTTTTGAGGGGGCGAACACTGAAGCTTTCTTT.

The V gene is TRBV18, the J gene TRBJ1-2; 8 bases fit TRBD1. Germline V lookup: CDR1 KGHSH, CDR2 LQKENI. The CDR3 loop spans 14 amino acids. The trim removed 4 bases at V and 6 bases at J, leaving 7 bases unmatched. DNA for the CDR3: TGTGCCAGCTCACAGGACAGGGTCGCTAATGGCTACACCTTC. Translated, it gives CASSQDRVANGYTF.

The rearrangement links TRBV6-5 to TRBJ2-7; 8 bases align to TRBD1. The germline CDR1 and CDR2 sequences are MNHEY and SVGAGI. Trimming cost V 7 bases and J 3 bases; bases outside gene matches: 11. This CDR3 is built from 15 residues. The CDR3 nucleotides are TGTGCCAGCAACATTCCGGGACAGGCGATCTACGAGCAGTACTTC. It encodes CASNIPGQAIYEQYF.

This chain links TRBV7-2 with TRBJ1-5; D is possibly TRBD1 (5 bases). The CDR3 has 15 amino acids. CDR1 SGHTA and CDR2 FQGNSA come from the germline V gene. Trimming pared 1 base from V and 7 bases from J, leaving 14 bases between. The CDR3 region has the DNA TGTGCCAGCAGCTTAGTAGGCGGGGGGGGACAGCCCCAGCATTTT. Amino acid sequence: CASSLVGGGGQPQHF.

This sequence joins TRBV6-5 and TRBJ2-7; maybe TRBD2 (5 bases). V dropped 2 bases and J dropped 0 bases, with 8 bases sitting between them. Germline values: CDR1 MNHEY, CDR2 SVGAGI. The CDR3 has 14 amino acids. CDR3 DNA: TGTGCCAGCAGTTACAGCGGAGGCTCCTACGAGCAGTACTTC. Protein product: CASSYSGGSYEQYF.

This sequence joins TRBV11-3 and TRBJ2-3; D remains ambiguous. Trimming took 2 bases from V and 1 from J, leaving 7 bases between them. This CDR3 region has 14 residues. Germline CDR1 and CDR2: SGHNT and YENEEA. CDR3 loop: CASSLTGGTDTQYF. The DNA of the CDR3 is TGTGCCAGCAGCTTAACCGGAGGCACAGATACGCAGTATTTT.

This chain connects TRBV12-3 or TRBV12-4 to TRBJ2-1; TRBD2 is a possible D gene (5 bases). The CDR3 runs to 12 residues. Trimming left V 7 bases short and J 9 bases short, with 13 bases between. CDR3 nucleotides: TGTGCCAGCACGTACGTCCGGGGTGAGCAGTTCTTC. As protein: CASTYVRGEQFF.